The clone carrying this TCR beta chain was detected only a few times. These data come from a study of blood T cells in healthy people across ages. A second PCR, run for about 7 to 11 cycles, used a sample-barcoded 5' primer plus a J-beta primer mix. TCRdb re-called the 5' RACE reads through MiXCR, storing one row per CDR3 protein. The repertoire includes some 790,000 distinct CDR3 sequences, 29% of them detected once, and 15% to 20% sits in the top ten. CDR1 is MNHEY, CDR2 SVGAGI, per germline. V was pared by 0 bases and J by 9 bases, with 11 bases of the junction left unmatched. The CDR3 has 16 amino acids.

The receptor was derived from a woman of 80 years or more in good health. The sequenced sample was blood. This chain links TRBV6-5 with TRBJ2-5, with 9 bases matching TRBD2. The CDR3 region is CASSYSGTSPGVAQYF. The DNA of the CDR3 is TGTGCCAGCAGTTACTCGGGGACTAGCCCGGGGGTGGCCCAGTACTTC.